This T cell receptor beta chain was sequenced during a study of blood T cells in healthy people across ages. The study's findings and limits: PBMCs left unsorted prevented a conclusive naive versus antigen-experienced comparison.

PCR was performed a second time for 7 to 11 cycles using a sample-barcoded 5' primer and a J-beta primer mix. From the 5' RACE reads, TCRdb called clonotypes with MiXCR, one entry per CDR3 protein. The table shows around 670,000 distinct CDR3 sequences, with about 30% occurring only once. Total RNA was extracted at no less than 5 micrograms per sample. This clonotype was counted at least ten times. Its antigen remains unknown. This CDR3 spans 14 amino acids. V lost 0 bases and J lost 2, with 9 bases in between. Per the germline V gene, CDR1 is SGDLS and CDR2 is YYNGEE. The source material was blood. The sequence came from a woman older than 75 in good health. This rearrangement joins TRBV9 to TRBJ2-7, with no clear D. The CDR3 sequence: CASSVDRNPYEQYF. In DNA form, the CDR3 reads TGTGCCAGCAGCGTAGACCGGAATCCCTACGAGCAGTACTTC.